This T cell receptor beta chain was identified during a study of identical twins. TCRdb re-analysed the 5' RACE reads in MiXCR, keeping a single row per CDR3 protein. This table has under 1 million distinct CDR3 sequences, roughly an eighth appearing once. Per the germline V gene, CDR1 is MDHEN and CDR2 is SYDVKM. J was trimmed by 2 bases and V by 4 bases; bases with no gene match: 8. The CDR3 has 17 amino acids. These data also formed part of another study, on yellow fever vaccine responses in identical twins.

Sequenced: PBMCs. This TCR derives from a woman between 18 and 29 years old in good health. The rearrangement uses TRBV28 and TRBJ2-1, with 10 bases lining up with TRBD2. This CDR3 is CASSSYTLAGTYNEQFF. In DNA, the CDR3 is TGTGCCAGCAGTTCATATACACTAGCGGGGACCTACAATGAGCAGTTCTTC.